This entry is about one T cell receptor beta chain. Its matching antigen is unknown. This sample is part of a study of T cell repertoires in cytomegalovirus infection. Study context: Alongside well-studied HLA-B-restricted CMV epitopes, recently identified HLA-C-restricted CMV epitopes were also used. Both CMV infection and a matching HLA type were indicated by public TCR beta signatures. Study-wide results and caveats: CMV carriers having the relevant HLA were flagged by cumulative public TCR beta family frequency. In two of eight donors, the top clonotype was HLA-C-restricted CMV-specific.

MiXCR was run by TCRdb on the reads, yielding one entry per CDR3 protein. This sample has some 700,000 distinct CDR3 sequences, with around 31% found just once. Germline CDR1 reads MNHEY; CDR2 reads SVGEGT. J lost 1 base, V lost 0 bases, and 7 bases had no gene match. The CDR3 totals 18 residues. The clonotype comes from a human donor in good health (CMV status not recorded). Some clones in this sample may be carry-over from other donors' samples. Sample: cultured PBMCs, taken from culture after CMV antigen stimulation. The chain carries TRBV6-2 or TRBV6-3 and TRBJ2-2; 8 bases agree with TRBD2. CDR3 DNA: TGTGCCAGCAGTTACTCGAGAAGTAGCGGGGTGAACACCGGGGAGCTGTTTTTT. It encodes CASSYSRSSGVNTGELFF.